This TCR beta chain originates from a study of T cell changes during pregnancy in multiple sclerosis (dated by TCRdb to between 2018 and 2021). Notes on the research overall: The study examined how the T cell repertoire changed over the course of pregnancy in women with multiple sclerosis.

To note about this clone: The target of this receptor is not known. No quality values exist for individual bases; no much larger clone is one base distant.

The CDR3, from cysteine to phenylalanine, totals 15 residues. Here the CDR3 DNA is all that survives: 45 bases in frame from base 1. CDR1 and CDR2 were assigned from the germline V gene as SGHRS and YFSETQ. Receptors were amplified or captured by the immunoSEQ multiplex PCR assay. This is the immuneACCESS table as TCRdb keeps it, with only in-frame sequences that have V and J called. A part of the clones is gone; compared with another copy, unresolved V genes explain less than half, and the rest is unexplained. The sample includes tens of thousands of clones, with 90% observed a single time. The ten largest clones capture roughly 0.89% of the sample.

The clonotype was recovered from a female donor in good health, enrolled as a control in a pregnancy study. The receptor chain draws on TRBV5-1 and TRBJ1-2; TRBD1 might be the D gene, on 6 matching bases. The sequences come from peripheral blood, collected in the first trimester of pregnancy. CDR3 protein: CASARGGGPNYGYTF. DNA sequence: TGCGCTTCTGCCCGCGGGGGGGGCCCTAACTATGGCTACACCTTC.